The T cell receptor (beta chain) under discussion was sequenced for a study of cytomegalovirus exposure and HLA in healthy donors. Study-level information: A later analysis reported the 95 to 150 validation repertoires used the same platform as the 550 to 800 first-cohort repertoires. Study-wide results and caveats: Listed as cytomegalovirus-associated were over 150 TCR beta chains. The finding came from a later analysis; first-cohort TCR clusters tended to co-occur in the roughly 120 validation repertoires.

Looked up from germline, CDR1 is SQVTM and CDR2 is ANQGSEA. The CDR3 spans 12 residues. V lost 7 bases to trimming and J lost 7 bases, with 17 bases between them. In the case of this clone: Its specificity is unknown.

This table comes from immunoSEQ multiplex PCR, and its TCRdb copy is limited to in-frame clones, with some not included. The table shows around 70,000 clones, with 94% occurring only once. The receptor was derived from a woman between 18 and 29 years old in good health and CMV-seropositive. The sequencing input was PBMCs. This rearrangement joins TRBV29-1 to TRBJ2-7; D might be TRBD1 (5 bases). CDR3 bases: TGCAGCGCAGTTACAGGATCGAGGGAGCAGTACTTC. This codes for CSAVTGSREQYF.